This is a list of T cell receptor beta chains from one sample in a study of CD8 T cells in ankylosing spondylitis. Using its own MiXCR run on the 5' RACE reads, TCRdb lists one record per CDR3 protein. The table records some 120,000 distinct CDR3 sequences, roughly 13% of them present only once. Sequenced: blood, either unsorted or a sorted T cell fraction (not recorded which). Receptor source: a female donor with ankylosing spondylitis or in good health (not recorded which). The CDR3 runs from the conserved cysteine through the conserved F or W. The D gene is left open where the match is weak. Clone sizes are given selectively: once, few, many, or a class where the clone is expanded.

cdr3_nt	cdr3_aa	clone_size	d_call	v_call	j_call
TGTGCCAGCAGTTTAGGCGAGGGGGGGCTGGTTGAAAAACTGTTTTTT	CASSLGEGGLVEKLFF	many	-	TRBV12-3/TRBV12-4	TRBJ1-4
TGCAGTGCTAGGCCCTACAGGGGCCTGGGCAATGAGCAGTTCTTC	CSARPYRGLGNEQFF	-	TRBD1	TRBV20-1	TRBJ2-1
TGCGCCAGCAGCTCGGGACCAGAGACGATGGCGAACATTCAGTACTTC	CASSSGPETMANIQYF	few	-	TRBV5-1	TRBJ2-4
TGTGCCACCAGTGATTCTAGCGGGAGCTCCTACAATGAGCAGTTCTTC	CATSDSSGSSYNEQFF	many	TRBD2	TRBV24-1	TRBJ2-1
TGTGCCACCAGTCGCGACAGGCTCACAGATACGCAGTATTTT	CATSRDRLTDTQYF	few	-	TRBV15	TRBJ2-3
TGTGCCAGCAGCTTGGGCCAGTGGGGTCCTTCGCAGTTCTTC	CASSLGQWGPSQFF	-	-	TRBV5-6	TRBJ2-1
TGTGCCAGCAGTTACTCTAGCCCGGGGAATACGCAGTATTTT	CASSYSSPGNTQYF	-	-	TRBV6-5	TRBJ2-3
TGTGCCAGCAGCCAAGATCTGGGCAGCCCTGAAGCTTTCTTT	CASSQDLGSPEAFF	many	-	TRBV14	TRBJ1-1
TGCGCCAGCAGCTTTAGCGGGGGGGTCTACGAGCAGTACTTC	CASSFSGGVYEQYF	many	TRBD2	TRBV5-1	TRBJ2-7
TGTGCCAGCAGCTTGCTTATGGCCGGGGGGACCGGGGAGCTGTTTTTT	CASSLLMAGGTGELFF	few	TRBD2	TRBV5-6	TRBJ2-2
TGTGCCAGCAGTGAAGAGGCTAGCGGGAGCGGGACCCAGTACTTC	CASSEEASGSGTQYF	many	TRBD2	TRBV6-1	TRBJ2-5
TGTGCCAGCAGCTTAGAAGGGGGAGGGAATGAGCAGTTCTTC	CASSLEGGGNEQFF	few	-	TRBV11-2	TRBJ2-1
TGTGCCAGCAGCTTAGCCGGGACAGGGCTCTACGAGCAGTACTTC	CASSLAGTGLYEQYF	many	TRBD1	TRBV7-6	TRBJ2-7
TGTGCCAGCAGCGTGAGCGGGGCCGACACCGGGGAGCTGTTTTTT	CASSVSGADTGELFF	-	TRBD2	TRBV11-1	TRBJ2-2
TGTGCCAGCGGGCCTCACCCCTACGAGCAGTACTTC	CASGPHPYEQYF	few	-	TRBV27	TRBJ2-7
TGTGCCAGCAGCTTAGTTCAAGGCAGGGCGGACTATGGCTACACCTTC	CASSLVQGRADYGYTF	many	-	TRBV7-9	TRBJ1-2
TGCAGTGCTCCCAGCAGGCAGGGGATGAATCAGCCCCAGCATTTT	CSAPSRQGMNQPQHF	many	-	TRBV20-1	TRBJ1-5
TGTGCCAGCAGCTTAGAAGGAACTAGCGGGAGTTACGAGCAGTACTTC	CASSLEGTSGSYEQYF	few	TRBD2	TRBV7-3	TRBJ2-7
TGTGCCAGCAGCGGGGTTGGGGGAACCTACGAGCAGTACTTC	CASSGVGGTYEQYF	many	-	TRBV7-9	TRBJ2-7
TGTGCCACCCGGGAGGGGAACTATGGCGACACCTTC	CATREGNYGDTF	-	-	TRBV12-3/TRBV12-4	TRBJ1-2
TGCGCCAGCAGCTTTTCCGGACAGTCCTACGAGCAGTACTTC	CASSFSGQSYEQYF	-	-	TRBV5-1	TRBJ2-7
TGCAGCGTTGTAGCAGAAGGCGGGACAACAGATACGCAGTATTTT	CSVVAEGGTTDTQYF	many	-	TRBV29-1	TRBJ2-3
TGTGCCAGCAGCTTGGCATCTACTAGCGGGGGACATACGCAGTATTTT	CASSLASTSGGHTQYF	many	TRBD2	TRBV5-5	TRBJ2-3
TGTGCCAGCAGCTTAAGGGGACCTAACACCGGGGAGCTGTTTTTT	CASSLRGPNTGELFF	many	-	TRBV7-3	TRBJ2-2